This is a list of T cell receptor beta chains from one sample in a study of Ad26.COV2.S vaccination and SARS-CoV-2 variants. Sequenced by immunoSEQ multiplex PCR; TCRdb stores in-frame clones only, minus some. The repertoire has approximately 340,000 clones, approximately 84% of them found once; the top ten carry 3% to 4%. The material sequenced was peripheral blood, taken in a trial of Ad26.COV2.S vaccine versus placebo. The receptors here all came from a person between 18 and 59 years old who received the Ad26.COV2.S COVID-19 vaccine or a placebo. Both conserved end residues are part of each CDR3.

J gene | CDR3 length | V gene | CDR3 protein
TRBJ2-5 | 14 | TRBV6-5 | CASSSTGEQETQYF
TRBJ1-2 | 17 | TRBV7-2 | CASSLIGGAGRSYGYTF
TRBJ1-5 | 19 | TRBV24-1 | CATSDLLGASPGSNQPQHF
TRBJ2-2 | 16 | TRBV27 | CATLPPRSLNTGELFF
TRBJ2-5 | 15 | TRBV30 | CAWRAGGGLRETQYF
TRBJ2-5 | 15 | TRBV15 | CATSGLAGGPETQYF
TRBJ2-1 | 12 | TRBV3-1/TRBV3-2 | CASSQGVGEQFF
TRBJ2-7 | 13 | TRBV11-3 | CASSLRDTYEQYF
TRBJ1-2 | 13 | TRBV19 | CASSIARMDGYTF
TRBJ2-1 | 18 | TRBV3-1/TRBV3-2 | CASSQALVGLAGYDEQFF
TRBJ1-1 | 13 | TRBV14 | CASRRSQNTEAFF
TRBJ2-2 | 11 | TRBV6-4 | CASSDPGELFF
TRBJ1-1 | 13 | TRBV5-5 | CASNPIGGTEAFF
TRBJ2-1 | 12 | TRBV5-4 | CASSPGWGDAFF
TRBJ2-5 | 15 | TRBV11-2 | CASSLEGRAQETQYF
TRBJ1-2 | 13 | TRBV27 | CASSQGQFYGYTF
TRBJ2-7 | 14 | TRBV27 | CASRGLAGGYEQYF
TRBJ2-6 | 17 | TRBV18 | CASSPGGGRSGANVLTF
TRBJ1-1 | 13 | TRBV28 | CASSFRVNTEAFF
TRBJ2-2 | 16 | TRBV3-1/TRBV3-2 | CASSPLVRAYTGELFF
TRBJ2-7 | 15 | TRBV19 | CASSITSGSGNEQYF
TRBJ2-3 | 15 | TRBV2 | CASSEGLTMIDTQYF
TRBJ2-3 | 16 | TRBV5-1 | CASSSNAGGRTDTQYF
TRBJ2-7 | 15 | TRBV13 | CASSLRTGGFHEQYF
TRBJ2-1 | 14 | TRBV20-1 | CSASSRRGWDEQFF
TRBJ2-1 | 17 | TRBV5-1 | CASSLEADIYSYNEQFF
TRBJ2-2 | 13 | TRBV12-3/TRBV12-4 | CASSLQGSRELFF
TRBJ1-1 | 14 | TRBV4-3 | CASSQVVGDTEAFF
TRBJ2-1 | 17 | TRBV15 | CATSRFRVASGRDEQFF
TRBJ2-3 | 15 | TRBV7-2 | CASRPSHGTPATQYF
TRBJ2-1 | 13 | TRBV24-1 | CATSSGQRNEQFF
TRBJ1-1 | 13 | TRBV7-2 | CASSPQGLTEAFF
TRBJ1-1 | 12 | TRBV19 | CASSYWSTEAFF
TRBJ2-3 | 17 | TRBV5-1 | CASSLALLNFATDTQYF
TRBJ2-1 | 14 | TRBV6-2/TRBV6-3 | CASSLLAVANEQFF
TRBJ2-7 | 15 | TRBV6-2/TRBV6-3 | CASSNPGLADYEQYF
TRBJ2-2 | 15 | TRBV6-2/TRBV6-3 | CASSIWGTAGGELFF
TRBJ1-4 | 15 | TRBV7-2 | CASSLVGTENEKLFF
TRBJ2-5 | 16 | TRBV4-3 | CASSQDLRQGAETQYF
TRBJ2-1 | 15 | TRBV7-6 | CASSLAHSSYNEQFF
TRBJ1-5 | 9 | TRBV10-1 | CARQDRQHF
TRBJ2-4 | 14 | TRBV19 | CASTPGAIENIQYF
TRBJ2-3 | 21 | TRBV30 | CAWSVLVLGLAGGTSTDTQYF
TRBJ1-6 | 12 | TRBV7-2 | CASSTYSSPLHF